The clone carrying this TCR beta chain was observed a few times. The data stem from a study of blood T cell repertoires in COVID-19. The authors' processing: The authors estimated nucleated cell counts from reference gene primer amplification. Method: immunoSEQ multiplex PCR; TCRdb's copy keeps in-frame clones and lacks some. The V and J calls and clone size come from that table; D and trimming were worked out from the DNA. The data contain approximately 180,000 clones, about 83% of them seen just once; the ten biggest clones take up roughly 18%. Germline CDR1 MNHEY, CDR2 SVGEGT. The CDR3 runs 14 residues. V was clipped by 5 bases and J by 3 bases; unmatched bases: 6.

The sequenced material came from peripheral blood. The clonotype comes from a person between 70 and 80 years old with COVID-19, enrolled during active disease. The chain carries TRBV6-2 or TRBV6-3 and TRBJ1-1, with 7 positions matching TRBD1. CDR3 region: CASSEDRRYTEAFF. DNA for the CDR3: TGTGCCAGCAGTGAGGACAGGAGGTACACTGAAGCTTTCTTT.